These 23 T cell receptor beta chains originate from one sample sequenced in a study of T cell clonality in common variable immunodeficiency. Profiling relied on immunoSEQ multiplex PCR, and the TCRdb table lists in-frame clones only, not all of them. Recorded here are more than 65,000 clones, none singletons. Sequenced input: peripheral blood mononuclear cells. The receptors were gathered from a person aged 18 to 70 in good health.

This clone came up many times. The CDR3 end falls 3 residues outside the read, so it is completed with the germline J gene. The chain employs TRBV15 and TRBJ2-7; TRBD2 matches at 14 bases. The CDR3 has 16 amino acids. Unmatched junction bases numbered 0, after V lost 0 bases and J lost 2 bases. In germline, CDR1 is LNHNV, CDR2 YYDKDF (reference sequence). The CDR3 here is CATSREGLAGAYEQYF. CDR3 DNA, as far as it was read: TGTGCCACCAGCAGAGAGGGACTAGCGGGAGCCTACGAG. Looking up the rest from reference TRBV15 and TRBJ2-7 gives the full variable domain: DAMVIQNPRYQVTQFGKPVTLSCSQTLNHNVMYWYQQKSSQAPKLLFHYYDKDFNNEADTPDNFQSRRPNTSFCFLDIRSPGLGDTAMYLCATSREGLAGAYEQYFGPGTRLTVT.

This clone was detected ten times or more. The read is 3 residues too short to cover the CDR3 end, so that end is filled in from the germline J gene. The chain carries TRBV20-1 and TRBJ2-3; 8 bases fit TRBD2. CDR1 and CDR2 from the germline V gene are DFQATT and SNEGSKA (reference sequence). This CDR3 region has 14 residues. Germline trimming cut 1 base from V and 2 bases from J; bases unmatched to any gene: 2. The sequenced part of the CDR3 DNA is TGCAGTGCTAGAGTAGCGGGAAACACAGATACG. This sequence encodes CSARVAGNTDT. From start to end, the CDR3 is CSARVAGNTDTQYF.

This clone was recorded many times. Sequencing ends 3 residues short of the CDR3 end; the germline J gene provides the rest. The V and J genes are TRBV2 and TRBJ2-3; 7 bases align to TRBD1. Germline V gene data show CDR1 as SNHLY and CDR2 as FYNNEI. V was pared by 4 bases and J by 0 bases, with 4 bases of the junction left unmatched. The CDR3 runs 15 residues. The CDR3 bases that were read are TGTGCCAGCAGTGCAGGACAGGCCAGCACAGATACG. It translates to CASSAGQASTDT. The complete CDR3 sequence is CASSAGQASTDTQYF.

This clone was counted at least ten times. The CDR3 end falls 3 residues outside the read, so it is completed with the germline J gene. The gene calls are TRBV5-5 and TRBJ2-7; perhaps TRBD1 as D (6 bases). V was pared by 1 base and J by 3 bases, with 11 bases between. Germline assignment: CDR1 SGHKS and CDR2 YYEKEE (reference sequence). The CDR3 sequence is 14 residues long. The part of the CDR3 DNA that was read is TGTGCCAGCAGCTTGCAGGGGACGGGCTACGAG. Protein sequence: CASSLQGTGYE. The full CDR3 protein is CASSLQGTGYEQYF.

This clone was recorded at least ten times. Coverage ceases 3 residues before the CDR3 finishes, and the germline J gene fills in the end. Other DNA sequences in this specimen translate into the identical CDR3. V gene TRBV7-2 combines with J gene TRBJ2-5; D gene ambiguous. Trimming cost V 5 bases and J 0 bases, with 4 bases left between them. The CDR3 covers 12 residues. Germline V gene sequence: CDR1 SGHTA, CDR2 FQGNSA. The CDR3 sequence is CASSPYQETQYF. The DNA read from the CDR3 is TGTGCCAGCAGCCCGTACCAAGAGACC.

This clone was seen ten or more times. Sequencing ends 3 residues short of the CDR3 end; the germline J gene provides the rest. The chain joins TRBV19 to TRBJ1-1; D may be TRBD1 (6 bases). V lost 5 bases, J lost 5 bases, and 9 bases lay in between. Germline values: CDR1 LNHDA, CDR2 SQIVND (reference sequence). The CDR3 loop spans 12 amino acids. Here the CDR3 reads CASSQGMTEAFF. Partial CDR3 DNA: TGTGCCAGTAGTCAGGGGATGACTGAA.

This clone was observed at least ten times. Coverage ceases 3 residues before the CDR3 finishes, and the germline J gene fills in the end. This rearrangement joins TRBV7-2 to TRBJ1-5; no reliable D call. V shed 2 bases and J shed 5 bases, with 10 bases lying between them. The CDR3 consists of 14 residues. Germline V gene lookup returns CDR1 SGHTA and CDR2 FQGNSA. The CDR3 protein is CASSLHGQYQPQHF. The part of the CDR3 DNA that was read is TGTGCCAGCAGCTTACATGGGCAGTATCAGCCC.

This clone was counted ten times or more. The sequenced fragment ends 3 residues before the CDR3 boundary, so the rest is inferred from the germline J gene. The chain has TRBV7-2 and TRBJ1-2, with 8 bases identical to TRBD1. Germline V gene sequence: CDR1 SGHTA, CDR2 FQGNSA. With V trimmed by 6 bases and J by 4 bases, 4 bases remained unmatched. The CDR3 extends over 13 amino acids. CDR3 DNA (partial): TGTGCCAGCAGTCGACAGGGGAGCTATGGC. Translated, it gives CASSRQGSYG. From start to end, the CDR3 is CASSRQGSYGYTF. The variable domain in full, completed from reference TRBV7-2 and TRBJ1-2, reads GAGVSQSPSNKVTEKGKDVELRCDPISGHTALYWYRQSLGQGLEFLIYFQGNSAPDKSGLPSDRFSAERTGGSVSTLTIQRTQQEDSAVYLCASSRQGSYGYTFGSGTRLTVV.

At least ten counts were recorded for this clone. CDR3: CSARVWGEGSYNEQFF. The CDR3 bases that were read are TGCAGTGCTAGAGTTTGGGGGGAGGGGTCCTACAATGAG. The chain recombines TRBV20-1 with TRBJ2-1; TRBD2 agrees at 7 bases. The read ends 3 residues before the CDR3 terminus; that terminus is restored from the germline J gene. Trimming cost V 1 base and J 1 base; bases outside gene matches: 7. Germline V gives CDR1 DFQATT, CDR2 SNEGSKA (reference sequence). The CDR3 is made up of 16 amino acids.

This clone was recorded many times. The read ends 3 residues early relative to the CDR3; the germline J gene fills the gap. This chain connects TRBV20-1 to TRBJ2-3; 7 bases are a match to TRBD2. The J segment lost 2 bases and the V segment lost 7 bases, leaving 18 bases of the junction unmatched. CDR1 and CDR2 (germline): DFQATT, SNEGSKA (reference sequence). The CDR3 covers 17 residues. CDR3 bases read: TGCAGTGGGGCGCTCCCGGGACTAATGGGGCACACAGATACG. Translation: CSGALPGLMGHTDT. The full CDR3 protein reads CSGALPGLMGHTDTQYF.

This clone was counted many times. CDR3 protein: CASSLERGTSGTYEQYF. CDR3 DNA, as far as it was read: TGTGCCAGCAGTTTAGAAAGGGGGACTAGCGGGACATACGAG. The rearrangement uses TRBV27 and TRBJ2-7; the match to TRBD2 covers 13 bases. From the germline J gene comes the end of the CDR3, since the read stops 3 residues before it. CDR1 and CDR2 (germline): MNHEY, SMNVEV (reference sequence). This CDR3 spans 17 amino acids. V gave up 2 bases and J gave up 4 bases; unmatched junction bases: 8.

This clone was observed many times. The CDR3 goes on 3 residues after the read ends, and that part is filled in from the germline J gene. This rearrangement joins TRBV5-1 to TRBJ2-3; no reliable D call. Looked up from germline, CDR1 is SGHRS and CDR2 is YFSETQ. The germline V and J ends were trimmed by 0 bases and 5 bases, with 4 bases remaining between them. The CDR3 runs 12 residues. Partial CDR3 DNA: TGCGCCAGCAGCTTGGCAGGAGATACG. Protein sequence: CASSLAGDT. The CDR3, in full, reads CASSLAGDTQYF.

This clone appeared many times. With the read ending 3 residues before the CDR3 end, the germline J gene is used to fill in that end. The chain has TRBV6-4 and TRBJ2-3; 7 bases fit TRBD2. The germline V gene has CDR1 MRHNA and CDR2 SNTAGT. The CDR3 runs to 15 residues. V lost 4 bases, J lost 0 bases, and 4 bases stayed unmatched. CDR3 bases read: TGTGCCAGCAGTGCGGGTAGCGGGAGCACAGATACG. It specifies CASSAGSGSTDT. The whole CDR3 is CASSAGSGSTDTQYF.

This clone occurred many times. From the germline J gene comes the end of the CDR3, since the read stops 3 residues before it. J is TRBJ2-5 and V is TRBV19; D is possibly TRBD2 (5 bases). Per germline, CDR1 LNHDA and CDR2 SQIVND (reference sequence). The CDR3 contains 13 residues. V was shortened by 4 bases and J by 7 bases, with 13 bases between the two germline ends. CDR3 region: CASSTPGKGTQYF. CDR3 DNA (partial): TGTGCCAGTAGTACCCCGGGGAAGGGGACC.

This clone was picked up many times. The CDR3 end is not reached by the read, which stops 3 residues before it; the germline J gene fills it in. The chain carries TRBV12-3 or TRBV12-4 and TRBJ2-7; 13 positions agree with TRBD2. Trimming removed 4 bases from V and 4 bases from J; junction bases left unmatched: 4. This CDR3 comprises 15 residues. CDR3 sequence reads: CASSSGLAGTYEQYF. CDR3 DNA, as far as it was read: TGTGCCAGCAGTTCGGGACTAGCGGGAACTTACGAG.

In this sample, this clone turned up a few times. Read data end 3 residues before the CDR3 end; the end is taken from the germline J gene. The chain recombines TRBV7-8 with TRBJ1-4; tentative D call: TRBD1 (5 bases). V lost 6 bases, J lost 5 bases, and 13 bases lay in between. Germline values: CDR1 SGHVS, CDR2 FQNEAQ. This CDR3 has 14 amino acids. Partial CDR3 DNA: TGTGCCAGCAGTCCCCGGGAGGGGAATGAAAAA. This translates into CASSPREGNEK. The entire CDR3 protein reads CASSPREGNEKLFF.

Many counts were recorded for this clone. The sequenced fragment ends 3 residues before the CDR3 boundary, so the rest is inferred from the germline J gene. V usage is TRBV29-1 and J usage is TRBJ1-1; possible D gene TRBD1, 6 bases. From germline, CDR1 is SQVTM and CDR2 ANQGSEA. This CDR3 spans 15 amino acids. Trimming stripped 7 bases from V and 4 bases from J, with 22 bases between. The chain's CDR3 is CSAKNRSGHSTEAFF. The CDR3 bases that were read are TGCAGCGCTAAGAACCGCTCGGGACATTCCACTGAA.

This clone was found many times. The read terminates 3 residues ahead of where the CDR3 ends, so the germline J gene completes it. V gene TRBV3-1 (or the pseudogene TRBV3-2) combines with J gene TRBJ1-2; TRBD1 matches at 8 bases. CDR1 is LGHDT and CDR2 is YNNKEL in the germline V gene (reference sequence). The CDR3 has 14 amino acids. V was pared by 4 bases and J by 1 base, with 2 bases of the junction left unmatched. CDR3 bases read: TGTGCCAGCAGCCCCGGACAGGGTAACTATGGC. This sequence encodes CASSPGQGNYG. The whole CDR3 protein is CASSPGQGNYGYTF.

This clone was found many times. Sequencing ends 3 residues short of the CDR3 end; the germline J gene provides the rest. This sequence joins TRBV7-9 and TRBJ2-5; no clear D gene. The CDR3 has 11 residues. The germline CDR1 and CDR2 sequences are SEHNR and FQNEAQ (reference sequence). Trimming shortened V by 5 bases and J by 2 bases, and 3 bases separated the two germline ends. The CDR3 bases that were read are TGTGCCAGCAGCCCACAAGAGACC. The encoded protein is CASSPQET. The CDR3 reads in full as CASSPQETQYF.

This clone was found many times. The CDR3 extends 3 residues past the end of the read, so its final part is completed from the germline J gene. The genes are TRBV20-1 and TRBJ1-4; D may be TRBD1 (6 bases). V was cut by 5 bases and J by 3 bases, with 31 bases left in between. The V gene's germline CDR1 is DFQATT and CDR2 SNEGSKA (reference sequence). The CDR3 has 20 residues. CDR3 bases read: TGCAGTGCTTACAGAGGTATCGGGACACCCTCCCGAGCGGCTAATGAAAAA. Protein product: CSAYRGIGTPSRAANEK. The complete CDR3 reads CSAYRGIGTPSRAANEKLFF.

The sample holds many counts of this clone. The read falls 3 residues short of the CDR3 end, and the missing part is taken from the germline J gene. V and J are TRBV27 and TRBJ2-7; D unclear. CDR3 size: 11 residues. The V gene lost 3 bases and the J gene lost 6 bases, with 6 bases spanning the gap. Germline V CDR1 and CDR2: MNHEY, SMNVEV (reference sequence). Incomplete CDR3 DNA: TGTGCCAGCAGTTTGTCCGGCGAG. Protein product: CASSLSGE. The entire CDR3 protein reads CASSLSGEQYF.

This clone was seen ten or more times. Read coverage stops 3 residues before the CDR3 terminus; the germline J gene supplies the remainder. The genes are TRBV18 and TRBJ2-6, with TRBD1 as a possible D gene (8 bases). The germline CDR1 and CDR2 sequences are KGHSH and LQKENI. With 0 bases removed from V and 2 bases from J, the gap between germline ends came to 14 bases. CDR3 length: 18 residues. CDR3 DNA (partial): TGTGCCAGCTCACCACCTGACAGGGGAGGGACTGGGGCCAACGTC. Its protein product is CASSPPDRGGTGANV. The entire CDR3 is CASSPPDRGGTGANVLTF.

In this sample, this clone turned up many times. The read falls 3 residues short of the CDR3 end, and the missing part is taken from the germline J gene. This sequence joins TRBV7-9 and TRBJ2-5; a possible D gene is TRBD1 (6 bases). V gave up 7 bases and J gave up 2 bases, with 11 bases separating them. The CDR3 consists of 13 residues. CDR1 is SEHNR, CDR2 FQNEAQ, per germline (reference sequence). CDR3 region: CASKGGRQETQYF. Partial CDR3 DNA: TGTGCCAGCAAAGGGGGTCGACAAGAGACC.